These 19 T cell receptor beta chains originate from one sample sequenced in a study of cytomegalovirus exposure and HLA in healthy donors. PCR amplification relied on 60 Vbeta primers (plus 13 Jbeta primers). The table came from immunoSEQ multiplex PCR; TCRdb's copy has only in-frame clones and leaves some out. The sample has some 46,000 clones. Sequencing used PBMCs. These receptor sequences come from a male donor in good health and CMV-seronegative.

The CDR3 DNA reads TGTGCCAGCAGAAGGGACAGCCTGGAGACCGGGGAGCTGTTTTTT. Its translation: CASRRDSLETGELFF. The V and J genes are TRBV2 and TRBJ2-2, with 7 bases fitting TRBD1. The length of the CDR3 is 15 residues. Looked up from germline, CDR1 is SNHLY and CDR2 is FYNNEI. V was clipped by 6 bases and J by 5 bases; unmatched bases: 9. Together with reference TRBV2 and TRBJ2-2, the CDR3 gives the full variable domain: EPEVTQTPSHQVTQMGQEVILRCVPISNHLYFYWYRQILGQKVEFLVSFYNNEISEKSEIFDDQFSVERPDGSNFTLKIRSTKLEDSAMYFCASRRDSLETGELFFGEGSRLTVL.

In DNA, the CDR3 is TGTGCCAGCTCACCGCCAGGGGACAGGGTGCTCAACAATGAGCAGTTCTTC. It yields the protein CASSPPGDRVLNNEQFF. V gene TRBV18 combines with J gene TRBJ2-1; 9 bases line up with TRBD1. This CDR3 contains 17 residues. Germline values: CDR1 KGHSH, CDR2 LQKENI. V lost 3 bases, J lost 5 bases, and 11 bases stayed unmatched.

The chain combines TRBV6-1 with TRBJ2-7, with D possibly TRBD2 on 5 matching bases. The CDR3 runs 14 residues. The germline V gene has CDR1 MNHNS and CDR2 SASEGT. V was cut by 4 bases and J by 6 bases, with 16 bases left in between. The CDR3 DNA follows: TGTGCCAGCAGTGTAACGGGCCAGGCGGGCGAGCAGTACTTC. Amino acid sequence: CASSVTGQAGEQYF.

The genes are TRBV29-1 and TRBJ2-5; weak D call: TRBD2 (6 bases). The CDR3 has 13 residues. Per the germline V gene, CDR1 is SQVTM and CDR2 is ANQGSEA. The germline V and J ends were trimmed by 7 bases and 4 bases, with 16 bases remaining between them. CDR3 sequence (DNA): TGCAGCGCCCTTATCCGGGGAGGAGAGACCCAGTACTTC. Translation gives CSALIRGGETQYF. The whole variable domain, filled in from reference TRBV29-1 and TRBJ2-5, reads SAVISQKPSRDICQRGTSLTIQCQVDSQVTMMFWYRQQPGQSLTLIATANQGSEATYESGFVIDKFPISRPNLTFSTLTVSNMSPEDSSIYLCSALIRGGETQYFGPGTRLLVL.

V is TRBV19 and J is TRBJ2-1; possible D gene TRBD1, 6 bases. Trimming shortened V by 4 bases and J by 6 bases, and 16 bases separated the two germline ends. The CDR3 has 15 residues. Germline values: CDR1 LNHDA, CDR2 SQIVND (reference sequence). This chain's CDR3 is CASSKAGARSNEQFF. CDR3 DNA: TGTGCCAGTAGTAAAGCAGGGGCGCGTAGCAATGAGCAGTTCTTC.

The V and J genes are TRBV6-6 and TRBJ1-3; the D is unclear. The CDR3 is 14 residues long. V was cut by 5 bases and J by 2 bases, with 10 bases left in between. CDR1 is MNHNY, CDR2 SVGAGI, per germline (reference sequence). The CDR3 nucleotides are TGTGCCAGCAGTCAGACTAACACTGGAAACACCATATATTTT. It specifies CASSQTNTGNTIYF.

V is TRBV28 and J is TRBJ2-2, with TRBD2 matching over 12 bases. The length of the CDR3 is 15 residues. V was clipped by 2 bases and J by 5 bases; unmatched bases: 0. Germline CDR1 and CDR2: MDHEN and SYDVKM. CDR3 sequence (DNA): TGTGCCAGCAGTTTAGGGACTAGCGGGACCGGGGAGCTGTTTTTT. This sequence encodes CASSLGTSGTGELFF.

The chain couples TRBV7-2 to TRBJ1-5; 7 bases line up with TRBD1. With V trimmed by 1 base and J by 7 bases, 4 bases remained unmatched. The germline V gene encodes CDR1 SGHTA and CDR2 FQGNSA. The CDR3 has 14 residues. CDR3 coding DNA: TGTGCCAGCAGCTTAGAGTCAGGGGGGCAGCCCCAGCATTTT. Translated, it gives CASSLESGGQPQHF.

The V call is TRBV6-5, the J call TRBJ1-2; 12 bases align to TRBD1. V shed 5 bases, J shed 8 bases, and the junction held 9 bases outside the gene matches. CDR1 is MNHEY and CDR2 is SVGAGI in the germline V gene. The length of the CDR3 is 15 residues. The DNA of the CDR3 is TGTGCCAGCAGTCCTCAGGGACAGGGGGCGCGGGGCTACACCTTC. As protein: CASSPQGQGARGYTF.

The genes are TRBV25-1 and TRBJ2-5; the D is unclear. Deletions cut 3 bases from V and 7 bases from J, with 15 bases between. This CDR3 spans 14 amino acids. CDR1 and CDR2 (germline): MGHDK, SYGVNS. The CDR3 is CASSDEAPLPTQYF. The DNA of the CDR3 is TGTGCCAGCAGTGATGAGGCGCCACTCCCGACCCAGTACTTC.

The V call is TRBV18, the J call TRBJ2-7; a weak D match, TRBD2 (7 bases). Germline values: CDR1 KGHSH, CDR2 LQKENI. There are 13 residues in the CDR3. Trimming took off 3 bases at V and 6 bases at J, with 12 bases between the two ends. The CDR3 DNA is TGTGCCAGCTCACCTGGAGGGGGGGGCGAGCAGTACTTC. It specifies CASSPGGGGEQYF.

The rearrangement joins TRBV4-2 to TRBJ2-5, with 10 bases lining up with TRBD2. The last part of the DNA fits TRBJ2-7 better; the J call may be wrong. CDR3 length equals 15 residues. The germline V gene encodes CDR1 LGHNA and CDR2 YNFKEQ. CDR3 sequence: CASSQVLAGVNEQYF. The DNA of the CDR3 is TGTGCCAGCAGCCAAGTCCTAGCGGGAGTAAACGAGCAGTACTTC.

This chain joins TRBV27 and TRBJ2-7, with TRBD1 matching over 10 bases. Germline V CDR1 and CDR2: MNHEY, SMNVEV (reference sequence). This CDR3 comprises 15 residues. V dropped 5 bases and J dropped 12; count of bases not matched to a gene: 16. CDR3 residues: CASSLNSGQGTSLYF. As DNA, the CDR3 is TGTGCCAGCAGTCTCAACTCGGGACAGGGGACCTCCCTGTACTTC.

V and J are TRBV19 and TRBJ2-5, with 8 bases lining up with TRBD1. Germline V gene data show CDR1 as LNHDA and CDR2 as SQIVND (reference sequence). V lost 5 bases to trimming and J lost 5 bases; unmatched junction nucleotides: 4. The CDR3 contains 13 residues. The DNA of the CDR3 is TGTGCCAGTAGTTTCCGGGACAGGGAGACCCAGTACTTC. This gives the protein CASSFRDRETQYF. The full variable domain, completed using reference TRBV19 and TRBJ2-5, is DGGITQSPKYLFRKEGQNVTLSCEQNLNHDAMYWYRQDPGQGLRLIYYSQIVNDFQKGDIAEGYSVSREKKESFPLTVTSAQKNPTAFYLCASSFRDRETQYFGPGTRLLVL.

This chain links TRBV5-6 with TRBJ1-1, with TRBD1 matching over 12 bases. The length of the CDR3 is 17 residues. Germline V gene data show CDR1 as SGHDT and CDR2 as YYEEEE. The trim removed 3 bases at V and 3 bases at J, leaving 9 bases unmatched. CDR3 protein: CASSWGGTGGRDTEAFF. The CDR3 region has the DNA TGTGCCAGCAGCTGGGGGGGGACAGGGGGCAGGGACACTGAAGCTTTCTTT.

The genes are TRBV7-2 and TRBJ1-2; D possibly corresponds to TRBD1 (5 bases). Trimming left V 1 base short and J 0 bases short, with 9 bases between. The CDR3 loop spans 15 amino acids. Looked up from germline, CDR1 is SGHTA and CDR2 is FQGNSA. The CDR3 protein is CASSLGQPPNYGYTF. The CDR3 DNA reads as TGTGCCAGCAGCTTAGGACAGCCCCCTAACTATGGCTACACCTTC.

The chain has TRBV29-1 and TRBJ2-7; D might be TRBD1 (6 bases). This CDR3 is built from 14 residues. Looked up from germline, CDR1 is SQVTM and CDR2 is ANQGSEA. Trimming stripped 5 bases from V and 0 bases from J, with 14 bases between. The DNA of the CDR3 is TGCAGCGTTAGCAGGGGCCCAAGCTCCTACGAGCAGTACTTC. Its protein product is CSVSRGPSSYEQYF.

The chain links TRBV19 to TRBJ2-2, with 9 bases identical to TRBD1. The CDR3 spans 16 residues. CDR1 and CDR2 (germline): LNHDA, SQIVND (reference sequence). V lost 7 bases and J lost 0; bases outside the gene matches: 6. For the CDR3, the DNA is TGTGCCAGTACCGTCGACAGGGGGACGAACACCGGGGAGCTGTTTTTT. It codes for CASTVDRGTNTGELFF.

The chain recombines TRBV11-1 with TRBJ1-1; possibly TRBD1 for D (5 bases). Trimming left V 1 base short and J 11 bases short, with 17 bases between. The CDR3 spans 14 residues. Germline CDR1 is SGHAT and CDR2 is FQDESV (reference sequence). The CDR3 DNA follows: TGTGCCAGCAGCTTAGGGAGGGACTCACGTCGGGCTTTCTTT. This sequence encodes CASSLGRDSRRAFF.